These 21 T cell receptor beta chains were sequenced from one sample in a study of T cell repertoires in cytomegalovirus infection. TCRdb used MiXCR to reprocess the reads, holding one entry per CDR3 protein. The repertoire consists of 680,000 or so distinct CDR3 sequences, with 30% to 35% occurring once and the leading ten covering 15% to 20%. What these receptors recognize is not known. The sample consisted of cultured PBMCs, taken from culture after CMV antigen stimulation. The receptor source for this set is a human donor in good health (CMV status not recorded). Some clones in this sample may be carry-over from other donors' samples.

This clonotype was seen more than once but under ten times. The rearrangement links TRBV12-3 or TRBV12-4 to TRBJ2-5; D perhaps matches TRBD2 (6 bases). The CDR3 totals 15 residues. V lost 3 bases and J 3 bases, leaving 14 bases between the germline ends. CDR3 in amino acids: CASSLIGTSKETQYF. DNA of the CDR3: TGTGCCAGCAGTTTGATTGGGACTTCTAAAGAGACCCAGTACTTC.

This clonotype was counted many times. This chain's CDR3 is CASSSLAGYQETQYF. DNA for the CDR3: TGTGCCAGCAGCTCACTAGCGGGATACCAAGAGACCCAGTACTTC. V and J are TRBV7-2 and TRBJ2-5; TRBD2 aligns across 10 bases. The CDR3 covers 15 residues. Trimming at V came to 4 bases and at J to 0 bases, leaving 2 bases not matched to a gene. The germline gives CDR1 SGHTA, CDR2 FQGNSA.

The chain combines TRBV19 with TRBJ2-5; D is uncertain. The CDR3 runs to 13 residues. Between the trimmed V and J ends, which lost 4 bases and 5 bases, there was a span of 11 bases. Germline V gives CDR1 LNHDA, CDR2 SQIVND (reference sequence). The CDR3, as DNA: TGTGCCAGTAGTACCAGCCCCGGGGAGACCCAGTACTTC. It translates to CASSTSPGETQYF.

The chain recombines TRBV6-2 or TRBV6-3 with TRBJ2-2; 7 bases are shared with TRBD2. CDR3 size: 14 residues. CDR1 and CDR2 (germline): MNHEY, SVGEGT. Losses at the gene ends were 11 bases for V and 3 bases for J; bases not matched to a gene: 9. The CDR3 loop is CACRGGYYTGELFF. The CDR3 nucleotides are TGTGCCTGTCGCGGGGGTTATTACACCGGGGAGCTGTTTTTT.

The CDR3 spells CAISSTPPDTQYF. The CDR3 DNA follows: TGTGCCATCAGTAGTACTCCCCCGGATACGCAGTATTTT. The chain joins TRBV10-3 to TRBJ2-3, with D unclear. The V gene's germline CDR1 is ENHRY and CDR2 SYGVKD. The CDR3 has 13 residues. Deletions cut 5 bases from V and 6 bases from J, with 12 bases between.

The table lists this clonotype with a few counts. V usage is TRBV6-1 and J usage is TRBJ2-1, with 8 bases that match TRBD1. Trimming removed 7 bases from V and 0 bases from J; junction bases left unmatched: 5. CDR3 length: 15 amino acids. Germline CDR1 reads MNHNS; CDR2 reads SASEGT. CDR3 residues: CASTPGQGSYNEQFF. DNA for the CDR3: TGTGCCAGCACGCCCGGACAGGGCTCCTACAATGAGCAGTTCTTC.

This clonotype was seen a few times. This chain connects TRBV7-6 to TRBJ1-1; 7 bases map to TRBD1. V shed 7 bases and J 5 bases; nucleotides not matched to a gene: 4. The CDR3 runs 12 residues. Germline CDR1 is SGHVS and CDR2 is FNYEAQ. The DNA for the CDR3 is TGTGCCAGCACGGCAGGGGGAACTGAAGCTTTCTTT. Protein sequence: CASTAGGTEAFF.

This clonotype appeared a few times. V gene TRBV7-9 combines with J gene TRBJ1-1; D is perhaps TRBD1 (5 bases). V was cut by 1 base and J by 0 bases, with 15 bases left in between. Germline V gives CDR1 SEHNR, CDR2 FQNEAQ (reference sequence). The CDR3 contains 17 residues. The CDR3 loop reads CASSLGIGGKMNTEAFF. The CDR3 coding sequence is TGTGCCAGCAGCTTAGGAATTGGGGGAAAGATGAACACTGAAGCTTTCTTT.

This rearrangement joins TRBV12-5 to TRBJ1-5; the D gene is possibly TRBD1 (6 bases). The V and J ends lost 7 bases and 0 bases respectively, with 16 bases between them. Germline lookup yields CDR1 LGHNT and CDR2 FRNRAP. The length of the CDR3 is 16 residues. The CDR3 coding sequence is TGTGCTAGTGCCTCCGGACAGACCTTTAGCAATCAGCCCCAGCATTTT. It encodes CASASGQTFSNQPQHF.

The rearrangement links TRBV11-2 to TRBJ2-7, with D perhaps given as TRBD1 or TRBD2 (5 bases each). V lost 0 bases and J lost 12, with 15 bases in between. The CDR3 loop spans 13 amino acids. Germline V gives CDR1 SGHAT, CDR2 FQNNGV. The CDR3 sequence is CASSLDQDRGPYF. DNA of the CDR3: TGTGCCAGCAGCTTAGATCAGGATCGGGGACCGTACTTC.

This clonotype appeared once. The chain uses TRBV6-2 or TRBV6-3 and TRBJ2-7; D may be TRBD1 (6 bases). The CDR3 covers 14 residues. V lost 2 bases and J lost 6, with 14 bases in between. Germline loops: CDR1 MNHEY, CDR2 SVGEGT. DNA for the CDR3: TGTGCCAGCAGTTACGATCAGGGGATTGCCGAGCAGTACTTC. This sequence encodes CASSYDQGIAEQYF.

Written as DNA, the CDR3 is TGCAGTGCTAGTCTGGCAGGGGCGGGCTACGAGCAGTACTTC. Translation gives CSASLAGAGYEQYF. V and J are TRBV20-1 and TRBJ2-7, with D maybe TRBD1 (6 bases). The CDR3 covers 14 residues. Between the trimmed V and J ends, which lost 3 bases and 3 bases, there was a span of 15 bases. Per germline, CDR1 DFQATT and CDR2 SNEGSKA (reference sequence).

The chain carries TRBV28 and TRBJ1-6; D gene uncertain. This CDR3 is built from 13 residues. Trimming shortened V by 9 bases and J by 0 bases, and 6 bases separated the two germline ends. Germline V lookup: CDR1 MDHEN, CDR2 SYDVKM. The CDR3 sequence is CASADSYNSPLHF. CDR3 nucleotide sequence: TGTGCCAGTGCAGACTCCTATAATTCACCCCTCCACTTT.

The chain uses TRBV12-3 or TRBV12-4 and TRBJ1-2; D may be TRBD1 (6 bases). The CDR3 consists of 15 residues. The V end lost 6 bases, the J end lost 6 bases, and 20 bases lay between the germline ends. CDR3 sequence (DNA): TGTGCCAGCAGCCCCCTCGGACAGCGGGAGGATGGCTACACCTTC. Translated, it gives CASSPLGQREDGYTF.

This chain links TRBV19 with TRBJ2-7, with 13 bases matching TRBD2. The CDR3 has 16 amino acids. The V gene's germline CDR1 is LNHDA and CDR2 SQIVND (reference sequence). V shed 6 bases and J 2 bases; nucleotides not matched to a gene: 7. The CDR3: CASSRGTSGIAYEQYF. The CDR3 DNA is TGTGCCAGTAGCCGAGGGACTAGCGGGATCGCCTACGAGCAGTACTTC.

As concerns this clonotype: A read error may account for a junction end that differs from germline. The rearrangement joins TRBV27 to TRBJ2-1; 8 bases are shared with TRBD2. The CDR3 is 14 amino acids. In germline, CDR1 is MNHEY, CDR2 SMNVEV (reference sequence). This CDR3 reads CASSLSHTSGKTIF. The CDR3 coding sequence is TGTGCCAGCAGTTTATCTCATACTAGCGGTAAGACTATCTTC.

In this sample, this clonotype turned up a few times. The CDR3: CASSLAQGGTGELFF. In DNA, the CDR3 is TGTGCCAGCAGCTTAGCACAGGGAGGCACCGGGGAGCTGTTTTTT. J is TRBJ2-2 and V is TRBV7-2, with D possibly being TRBD1 or TRBD2 (6 bases each). Germline loops: CDR1 SGHTA, CDR2 FQGNSA. This CDR3 region has 15 residues. Trimming removed 0 bases at V and 4 bases at J, with 9 bases between. The entire variable domain, with the rest obtained from reference TRBV7-2 and TRBJ2-2, is as follows: GAGVSQSPSNKVTEKGKDVELRCDPISGHTALYWYRQSLGQGLEFLIYFQGNSAPDKSGLPSDRFSAERTGGSVSTLTIQRTQQEDSAVYLCASSLAQGGTGELFFGEGSRLTVL.

This clonotype was seen a few times. The genes are TRBV4-1 and TRBJ1-3; 11 positions agree with TRBD1. Germline V lookup: CDR1 MGHRA, CDR2 YSYEKL. The length of the CDR3 is 17 residues. The ends lost 4 bases at V and 8 bases at J; junction bases unmatched: 13. CDR3 sequence reads: CASSRADRGLGGDTIYF. Written as DNA, the CDR3 is TGCGCCAGCAGCCGGGCGGACAGGGGGCTTGGGGGAGACACCATATATTTT.

This chain uses TRBV14 with TRBJ2-1; tentative D call: TRBD2 (6 bases). The CDR3 is 13 amino acids. Germline CDR1 and CDR2: SGHDN and FVKESK. The ends were cut back, 4 bases at V and 4 bases at J, with 8 bases in the middle. CDR3 in amino acids: CASSRDFYNEQFF. CDR3 DNA: TGTGCCAGCAGCCGGGACTTTTACAATGAGCAGTTCTTC.

This clonotype was observed once. A junction end diverges from the germline sequence, so it may reflect a read error. V is TRBV15 and J is TRBJ1-1; D is unresolved. The CDR3 is 12 residues long. Germline-derived CDR1 and CDR2 are LNHNV and YYDKDF (reference sequence). DNA for the CDR3: TGTGCCACCGGCAGAGACCACACTGAAGCTTTCTTT. The encoded protein is CATGRDHTEAFF. Complete variable domain (other parts from reference TRBV15 and TRBJ1-1): DAMVIQNPRYQVTQFGKPVTLSCSQTLNHNVMYWYQQKSSQAPKLLFHYYDKDFNNEADTPDNFQSRRPNTSFCFLDIRSPGLGDTAMYLCATGRDHTEAFFGQGTRLTVV.

This clonotype has a handful of counts. V and J are TRBV7-2 and TRBJ1-3, with D tentatively TRBD1 (5 bases). This CDR3 is 15 amino acids long. Germline V CDR1 and CDR2: SGHTA, FQGNSA. V shed 1 base and J shed 2 bases, with 9 bases lying between them. CDR3 loop: CASSLDGGAGNTIYF. In nucleotides, the CDR3 is TGTGCCAGCAGCTTAGACGGAGGGGCTGGAAACACCATATATTTT.